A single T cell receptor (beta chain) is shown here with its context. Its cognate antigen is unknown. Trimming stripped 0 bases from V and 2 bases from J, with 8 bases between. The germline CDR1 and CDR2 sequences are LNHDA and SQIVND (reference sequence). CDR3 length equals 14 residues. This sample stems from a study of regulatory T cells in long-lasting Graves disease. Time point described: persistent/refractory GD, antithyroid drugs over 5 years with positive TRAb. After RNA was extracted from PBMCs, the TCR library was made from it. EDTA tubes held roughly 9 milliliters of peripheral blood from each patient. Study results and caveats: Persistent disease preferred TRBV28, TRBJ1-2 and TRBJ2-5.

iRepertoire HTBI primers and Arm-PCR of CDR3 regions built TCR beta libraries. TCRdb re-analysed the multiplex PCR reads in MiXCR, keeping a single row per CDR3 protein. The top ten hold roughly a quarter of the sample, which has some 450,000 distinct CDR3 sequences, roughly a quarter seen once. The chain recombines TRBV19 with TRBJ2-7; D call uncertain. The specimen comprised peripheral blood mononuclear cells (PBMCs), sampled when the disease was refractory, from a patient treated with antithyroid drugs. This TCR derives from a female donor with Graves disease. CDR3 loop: CASSIDRGTYEQYF. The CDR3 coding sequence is TGTGCCAGTAGTATAGATCGAGGAACCTACGAGCAGTACTTC.